This T cell receptor (beta chain) was sequenced during a study of cytomegalovirus exposure and HLA in healthy donors. The PCR ran on 60 Vbeta and 13 Jbeta primers. The assay was immunoSEQ multiplex PCR, and TCRdb's table has in-frame clones only and misses some. The sample lists approximately 51,000 clones; approximately 65% were seen once. Study observations and caveats: Sequencing likely caused a cluster of highly shared sequence variants. Rates of TCR association differed by HLA locus in a later analysis, with DRB1 highest and HLA-C lowest.

On this clone: Its antigen is undetermined.

Material for sequencing was PBMCs. The clonotype originates from a man in his thirties or forties in good health and CMV-seronegative.

CDR3 amino acids: CASSQGAEQYF. CDR3 coding DNA: TGCGCCAGCAGCCAAGGGGCCGAGCAGTACTTC. V usage is TRBV4-1 and J usage is TRBJ2-7; D ambiguous. Germline V gene lookup returns CDR1 MGHRA and CDR2 YSYEKL. Trimming left V 1 base short and J 6 bases short, with 4 bases between. The CDR3 contains 11 residues.